This is a list of T cell receptor beta chains from one sample in a study of shared clonotypes between healthy human individuals. Profiling relied on immunoSEQ multiplex PCR, and the TCRdb table lists in-frame clones only, not all of them. The sample shows under 2.5 million clones, 80% to 95% of them seen only once. What was sequenced was naive CD4+ T cells from PBMCs. Receptor source: a man aged 18-30 years in good health. Some clones in this sample may be carry-over from other donors' samples. Both conserved end residues are part of each CDR3. Each record gives: J gene, V gene, D gene, CDR3 protein. The D gene is left open where the match is weak.

TRBJ1-2,TRBV28,NA,CASSRAGIYGYTF
TRBJ1-3,TRBV28,TRBD1,CASRDRGANTIYF
TRBJ1-5,TRBV28,NA,CASSLYLRGAGNQPQHF
TRBJ1-2,TRBV6-6,NA,CASSLGRSVNYGYTF
TRBJ1-5,TRBV10-3,TRBD1,CAISDWTGDQPQHF
TRBJ1-2,TRBV5-6,NA,CASSLWAPYGYTF
TRBJ2-7,TRBV10-3,NA,CAIQGLDEQYF
TRBJ2-5,TRBV29-1,NA,CSGGTKLAETQYF
TRBJ2-5,TRBV11-3,TRBD2,CASSPTSGQQETQYF
TRBJ1-5,TRBV18,NA,CASSLTRTIQPQHF
TRBJ1-1,TRBV28,NA,CASSSPPFGSWGAFF
TRBJ2-3,TRBV7-7,NA,CASSLDRVDTQYF
TRBJ2-1,TRBV28,TRBD2,CATSGSYINEQFF
TRBJ2-1,TRBV7-8,TRBD2,CASSRGLAVGYEQFF
TRBJ1-4,TRBV19,NA,CATRDRSNEKLFF
TRBJ2-7,TRBV18,NA,CASSPGQNYEQYF
TRBJ2-7,TRBV5-1,TRBD1,CASSPGTASYEQYF
TRBJ1-3,TRBV30,TRBD1,CAWRQGVSSGNTIYF